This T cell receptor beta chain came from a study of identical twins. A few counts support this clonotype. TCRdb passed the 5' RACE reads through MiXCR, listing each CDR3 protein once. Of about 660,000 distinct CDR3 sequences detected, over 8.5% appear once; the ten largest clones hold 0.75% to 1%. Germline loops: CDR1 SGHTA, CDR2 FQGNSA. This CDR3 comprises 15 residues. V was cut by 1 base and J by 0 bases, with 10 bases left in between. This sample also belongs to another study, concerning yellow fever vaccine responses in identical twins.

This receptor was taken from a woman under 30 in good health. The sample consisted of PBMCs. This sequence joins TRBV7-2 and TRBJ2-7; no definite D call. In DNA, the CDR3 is TGTGCCAGCAGCTTAGGGAAACTCAGCTCCTACGAGCAGTACTTC. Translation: CASSLGKLSSYEQYF. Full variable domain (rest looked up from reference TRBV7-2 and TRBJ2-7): GAGVSQSPSNKVTEKGKDVELRCDPISGHTALYWYRQSLGQGLEFLIYFQGNSAPDKSGLPSDRFSAERTGGSVSTLTIQRTQQEDSAVYLCASSLGKLSSYEQYFGPGTRLTVT.